Listed here is a single T cell receptor beta chain. Its antigen is undetermined. The data belong to a study of OX40 agonist ivuxolimab in advanced cancers. Overall study context: Hepatocellular carcinoma, melanoma, renal cell or head and neck cancer affected the dose-escalation patients.

The CDR3 is made up of 15 amino acids. V dropped 6 bases and J dropped 2; count of bases not matched to a gene: 8. Looked up from germline, CDR1 is SGHRS and CDR2 is YFSETQ. The assay was immunoSEQ multiplex PCR, and TCRdb's table has in-frame clones only and misses some. The sample consists of tens of thousands of clones, 85% to 90% of them appearing once. Findings and caveats of the study: Relative to CD4+, CD8+ T cells held more expanded clones on average.

This clonotype was sampled from an adult with an advanced solid tumor such as melanoma, head and neck, liver or kidney cancer. The sequencing used CD4+ or CD8+ T cells sorted from blood, collected in a trial of the OX40 agonist ivuxolimab. The chain recombines TRBV5-1 with TRBJ2-1; 7 nucleotides align to TRBD1. The CDR3: CASIGGQGAYNEQFF. In DNA, the CDR3 is TGCGCCAGCATCGGAGGTCAGGGGGCCTACAATGAGCAGTTCTTC.